This entry lists 26 T cell receptor beta chains sequenced from one sample in a study of vaccination effects on CD4 cells after COVID-19. Their recognized antigens are unknown. Assay: immunoSEQ multiplex PCR; the TCRdb copy retains only in-frame clones and omits some. The sample lists under 25,000 clones; roughly 72% were seen once. With the ViraFEST assay, the study expanded antigen-specific CD4+ T cells using viral peptide pools, then sequenced them. With roughly 10 days of culture completed, CD4+ T cells were isolated. PCR-confirmed SARS-CoV-2 infection occurred in the person between March and December 2020. Sequencing used CD4+ T cells from PBMCs cultured with SARS-CoV-2 spike peptides, obtained before COVID-19 vaccination. These receptors all stem from a human donor who had a prior SARS-CoV-2 infection.

V usage is TRBV5-1 and J usage is TRBJ2-1; TRBD2 aligns across 15 bases. Trimming cost V 3 bases and J 10 bases; bases outside gene matches: 8. CDR3 length: 16 residues. Germline V gene lookup returns CDR1 SGHRS and CDR2 YFSETQ. CDR3 amino acids: CASSSGTSGGSIEQFF. Written as DNA, the CDR3 is TGCGCCAGCAGCTCCGGGACTAGCGGGGGGTCGATAGAGCAGTTCTTC.

The rearrangement joins TRBV25-1 to TRBJ2-7, with D unclear. The CDR3 covers 12 residues. The V end was cut by 6 bases, the J end by 5 bases, with 11 bases between. CDR1 is MGHDK and CDR2 is SYGVNS in the germline V gene. The CDR3 loop reads CASRTYSDEQYF. Here the CDR3 DNA reads TGTGCCAGCAGGACTTACTCGGACGAGCAGTACTTC.

The chain uses TRBV4-1 and TRBJ2-3, with D possibly being TRBD1 (5 bases). CDR3 length: 15 amino acids. Germline V gives CDR1 MGHRA, CDR2 YSYEKL. Trimming left V 0 bases short and J 0 bases short, with 7 bases between. CDR3: CASSQDRDSTDTQYF. The CDR3 DNA reads as TGCGCCAGCAGCCAAGACAGGGATAGCACAGATACGCAGTATTTT.

The chain uses TRBV9 and TRBJ2-2, with D uncertain. The CDR3 sequence is 14 residues long. The V gene's germline CDR1 is SGDLS and CDR2 YYNGEE. Trimming stripped 4 bases from V and 4 bases from J, with 11 bases between. The CDR3 protein is CASSRTPGTGELFF. The CDR3 nucleotides are TGTGCCAGCAGCCGCACCCCAGGCACCGGGGAGCTGTTTTTT.

V gene TRBV5-1 combines with J gene TRBJ1-1; D perhaps matches TRBD1 (5 bases). The CDR3 extends over 15 amino acids. CDR1 and CDR2 (germline): SGHRS, YFSETQ. V lost 4 bases and J lost 3, with 16 bases in between. DNA for the CDR3: TGCGCCAGCAGCGGGGGGTGGGGCCGGGACACTGAAGCTTTCTTT. Protein product: CASSGGWGRDTEAFF.

This rearrangement joins TRBV2 to TRBJ2-3, with D uncertain. V was shortened by 5 bases and J by 3 bases, with 3 bases between the two germline ends. The CDR3 totals 11 residues. Germline V lookup: CDR1 SNHLY, CDR2 FYNNEI. The CDR3 nucleotides are TGTGCCAGCAGTAAAACAGATACGCAGTATTTT. This translates into CASSKTDTQYF.

The rearrangement uses TRBV6-2 or TRBV6-3 and TRBJ2-1; D may be TRBD1 (6 bases). V dropped 5 bases and J dropped 5 bases, with 16 bases sitting between them. The CDR3 sequence is 15 residues long. Looked up from germline, CDR1 is MNHEY and CDR2 is SVGEGT. The CDR3 nucleotides read TGTGCCAGCAGTAGCTACAGGGAACTCGACAATGAGCAGTTCTTC. Translation gives CASSSYRELDNEQFF.

The chain recombines TRBV15 with TRBJ2-5; D could derive from TRBD1 or TRBD2 (5 bases each). CDR3 length: 14 residues. The germline V gene has CDR1 LNHNV and CDR2 YYDKDF (reference sequence). V lost 1 base to trimming and J lost 8 bases, with 14 bases between them. The CDR3 nucleotides read TGTGCCACCAGCAGAGTTGATGGTGGGGGAACCCAGTACTTC. Its protein is CATSRVDGGGTQYF.

This clone was seen only once. V gene TRBV28 combines with J gene TRBJ2-7; D gene uncertain. Germline CDR1 is MDHEN and CDR2 is SYDVKM. The CDR3 has 15 amino acids. V lost 6 bases and J lost 3, with 18 bases in between. CDR3 sequence (DNA): TGTGCCAGCAGCCGCAGGCGATCCTCCGTCTACGAGCAGTACTTC. Residues: CASSRRRSSVYEQYF.

This clone was recorded a few times. The J gene is TRBJ1-2, the V gene TRBV19; 7 nucleotides align to TRBD1. The CDR3 consists of 16 residues. Trimming at V came to 3 bases and at J to 0 bases, leaving 7 bases not matched to a gene. Germline assignment: CDR1 LNHDA and CDR2 SQIVND (reference sequence). The CDR3 nucleotides read TGTGCCAGTAGTATCCCCACCGGGACAGCTAACTATGGCTACACCTTC. This encodes CASSIPTGTANYGYTF.

This clone occurred a few times. The rearrangement links TRBV3-1 (or the pseudogene TRBV3-2) to TRBJ2-5, with 10 bases identical to TRBD2. Germline CDR1 reads LGHDT; CDR2 reads YNNKEL (reference sequence). The V gene end was trimmed by 5 bases and the J gene end by 1 base; junction bases not matched to a gene: 4. The CDR3 runs 15 residues. The CDR3 DNA sequence: TGTGCCAGCAGCTACCTAGCGGGGGTCCAAGAGACCCAGTACTTC. This gives the protein CASSYLAGVQETQYF.

The rearrangement links TRBV5-1 to TRBJ1-4; D is unresolved. CDR1 and CDR2 from the germline V gene are SGHRS and YFSETQ. This CDR3 comprises 14 residues. V gave up 7 bases and J gave up 0 bases, with 10 bases separating them. CDR3 residues: CASGEGTTNEKLFF. CDR3 DNA: TGCGCCAGCGGTGAGGGAACAACTAATGAAAAACTGTTTTTT.

This sequence joins TRBV2 and TRBJ2-5; 9 positions agree with TRBD1. The V gene end was trimmed by 6 bases and the J gene end by 7 bases; junction bases not matched to a gene: 9. The CDR3 consists of 14 residues. Germline V gives CDR1 SNHLY, CDR2 FYNNEI. The CDR3 loop is CASRKQGADGTQYF. The CDR3 DNA reads TGTGCCAGCAGGAAACAGGGGGCGGACGGGACCCAGTACTTC.

A note on this clone: The sample contains more than one DNA sequence encoding this CDR3. The gene calls are TRBV4-2 and TRBJ2-3; no clear D gene. Per the germline V gene, CDR1 is LGHNA and CDR2 is YNFKEQ. This CDR3 has 12 residues. The germline V and J ends were trimmed by 0 bases and 3 bases, with 1 base remaining between them. CDR3 sequence reads: CASSQETDTQYF. The CDR3 coding sequence is TGTGCCAGCAGCCAAGAAACAGATACGCAGTATTTT.

This clone was observed a single time. The chain combines TRBV18 with TRBJ1-6, with a tentative D call TRBD1 (5 bases). Germline V gives CDR1 KGHSH, CDR2 LQKENI. The germline V and J ends were trimmed by 5 bases and 8 bases, with 16 bases remaining between them. The CDR3 is 15 amino acids. This CDR3 reads CASSGEGWSYSPLHF. The CDR3 DNA follows: TGTGCCAGCTCAGGAGAGGGGTGGAGTTATTCACCCCTCCACTTT.

This clone was seen a handful of times. V usage is TRBV5-1 and J usage is TRBJ1-4; tentatively, D is TRBD1 (6 bases). This CDR3 region has 15 residues. Germline CDR1 SGHRS, CDR2 YFSETQ. The germline V and J ends were trimmed by 4 bases and 0 bases, with 10 bases remaining between them. In nucleotides, the CDR3 is TGCGCCAGCAGCGGGGAGGGGGCAACTAATGAAAAACTGTTTTTT. It yields the protein CASSGEGATNEKLFF.

The chain links TRBV7-8 to TRBJ1-2, with D maybe TRBD1 (5 bases). V lost 5 bases to trimming and J lost 5 bases, with 24 bases between them. The V gene's germline CDR1 is SGHVS and CDR2 FQNEAQ. The length of the CDR3 is 17 residues. The CDR3 region has the DNA TGTGCCAGCAGCCGGATCACGCGGGGGTCCGGGGGATATGGCTACACCTTC. Protein: CASSRITRGSGGYGYTF. Using reference TRBV7-8 and TRBJ1-2 for the parts outside the CDR3, the full variable domain is GAGVSQSPRYKVAKRGQDVALRCDPISGHVSLFWYQQALGQGPEFLTYFQNEAQLDKSGLPSDRFFAERPEGSVSTLKIQRTQQEDSAVYLCASSRITRGSGGYGYTFGSGTRLTVV.

This clone occurred a few times. The rearrangement joins TRBV6-5 to TRBJ1-1, with D perhaps TRBD1 (6 bases). CDR3 length: 13 amino acids. V lost 0 bases, J lost 11 bases, and 13 bases lay in between. Germline CDR1 is MNHEY and CDR2 is SVGAGI. CDR3 sequence reads: CASSYSGGFGAFF. In nucleotides, the CDR3 is TGTGCCAGCAGTTACTCCGGGGGCTTTGGGGCTTTCTTT.

This chain uses TRBV3-1 (or the pseudogene TRBV3-2) with TRBJ2-1, with TRBD2 matching 9 bases. The V gene end was trimmed by 4 bases and the J gene end by 4 bases; junction bases not matched to a gene: 8. The CDR3 covers 16 residues. Germline lookup yields CDR1 LGHDT and CDR2 YNNKEL (reference sequence). CDR3 amino acids: CASSPSLAGAYNEQFF. Here the CDR3 DNA reads TGTGCCAGCAGCCCATCTTTAGCGGGAGCATACAATGAGCAGTTCTTC.

This clone was seen only a few times. The J gene is TRBJ2-3, the V gene TRBV7-6, with D possibly matching TRBD1 (5 bases). Trimming stripped 4 bases from V and 7 bases from J, with 18 bases between. The germline V gene encodes CDR1 SGHVS and CDR2 FNYEAQ. This CDR3 comprises 15 residues. CDR3: CASSYPAVVGHTQYF. In nucleotides, the CDR3 is TGTGCCAGCAGCTACCCTGCCGTGGTGGGGCATACGCAGTATTTT.

The chain couples TRBV5-1 to TRBJ2-3; D not certain. Between the trimmed V and J ends, which lost 0 bases and 8 bases, there was a span of 10 bases. The germline gives CDR1 SGHRS, CDR2 YFSETQ. The CDR3 sequence is 13 residues long. The chain's CDR3 is CASSLVGVGTQYF. As DNA, the CDR3 is TGCGCCAGCAGCTTGGTTGGTGTTGGTACGCAGTATTTT. Full variable domain (outside the CDR3, taken from reference TRBV5-1 and TRBJ2-3): KAGVTQTPRYLIKTRGQQVTLSCSPISGHRSVSWYQQTPGQGLQFLFEYFSETQRNKGNFPGRFSGRQFSNSRSEMNVSTLELGDSALYLCASSLVGVGTQYFGPGTRLTVL.

For the CDR3, the DNA is TGTGCCAGCAGCGTAGGTCTAGCGGGAGGGCCCAACTACAATGAGCAGTTCTTC. Protein product: CASSVGLAGGPNYNEQFF. This chain joins TRBV9 and TRBJ2-1; 12 nucleotides line up with TRBD2. The CDR3 is 18 residues long. Germline CDR1 is SGDLS and CDR2 is YYNGEE. The ends lost 0 bases at V and 3 bases at J; junction bases unmatched: 7.

This chain links TRBV7-8 with TRBJ1-1, with 7 bases lining up with TRBD1. The CDR3 is 13 residues long. V lost 1 base to trimming and J lost 9 bases; unmatched junction nucleotides: 5. Looked up from germline, CDR1 is SGHVS and CDR2 is FQNEAQ. CDR3 region: CASSLGGGRKAFF. Here the CDR3 DNA reads TGTGCCAGCAGCTTAGGAGGGGGCCGGAAAGCTTTCTTT.

This sequence joins TRBV6-5 and TRBJ1-1, with 8 nucleotides matching TRBD1. With 7 bases clipped from V and 5 bases from J, the junction kept 9 bases outside the gene matches. Looked up from germline, CDR1 is MNHEY and CDR2 is SVGAGI. The CDR3 has 14 residues. Written as DNA, the CDR3 is TGTGCCAGCAAACTGGACAGGGACGGGACTGAAGCTTTCTTT. Translated: CASKLDRDGTEAFF.

The rearrangement joins TRBV19 to TRBJ1-2; TRBD1 agrees at 9 bases. CDR1 and CDR2 (germline): LNHDA, SQIVND (reference sequence). The V gene end was trimmed by 8 bases and the J gene end by 4 bases; junction bases not matched to a gene: 5. CDR3 size: 13 residues. Written as DNA, the CDR3 is TGTGCCAGTTGGGACAGGGTTAGCTATGGCTACACCTTC. This gives the protein CASWDRVSYGYTF.

The chain uses TRBV7-9 and TRBJ1-5; tentatively, D is TRBD1 (5 bases). From germline, CDR1 is SEHNR and CDR2 FQNEAQ (reference sequence). This CDR3 has 14 residues. The V end was cut by 1 base, the J end by 6 bases, with 10 bases between. The chain's CDR3 is CASSLVGGAQPQHF. In DNA, the CDR3 is TGTGCCAGCAGCTTAGTGGGAGGGGCTCAGCCCCAGCATTTT.